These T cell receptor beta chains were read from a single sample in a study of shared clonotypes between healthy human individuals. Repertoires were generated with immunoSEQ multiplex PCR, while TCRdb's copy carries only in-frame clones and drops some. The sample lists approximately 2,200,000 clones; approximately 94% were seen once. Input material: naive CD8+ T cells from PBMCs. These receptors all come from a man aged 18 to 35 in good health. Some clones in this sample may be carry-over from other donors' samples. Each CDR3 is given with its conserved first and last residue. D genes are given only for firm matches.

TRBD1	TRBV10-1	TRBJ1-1	CASSDDRANTEAFF	TGCGCCAGCAGTGATGACAGGGCGAACACTGAAGCTTTCTTT
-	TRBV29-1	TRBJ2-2	CSVVTGVDTGELFF	TGCAGCGTTGTAACGGGAGTTGACACCGGGGAGCTGTTTTTT
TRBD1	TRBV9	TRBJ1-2	CASSVRGTAFYGYTF	TGTGCCAGCAGCGTAAGGGGGACAGCCTTCTATGGCTACACCTTC
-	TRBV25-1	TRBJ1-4	CASTPKGQIEKLFF	TGTGCCAGCACCCCTAAGGGGCAGATTGAAAAACTGTTTTTT
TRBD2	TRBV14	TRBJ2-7	CASSQDRGLAGAEYEQYF	TGTGCCAGCAGCCAAGATCGAGGACTAGCGGGAGCTGAGTACGAGCAGTACTTC
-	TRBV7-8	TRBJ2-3	CASSGYPPRGTDTQYF	TGTGCCAGCAGCGGCTACCCCCCCCGGGGCACAGATACGCAGTATTTT
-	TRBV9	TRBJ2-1	CASSVATGYPSGYNEQFF	TGTGCCAGCAGCGTAGCTACAGGTTACCCCAGCGGGTACAATGAGCAGTTCTTC
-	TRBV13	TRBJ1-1	CASRGANTEAFF	TGTGCCAGCAGGGGAGCGAACACTGAAGCTTTCTTT
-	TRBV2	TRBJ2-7	CASSLPRIGVFYEQYF	TGTGCCAGCAGCCTCCCGCGGATCGGAGTTTTCTACGAGCAGTACTTC
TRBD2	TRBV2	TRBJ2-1	CARRTSGSWYNEQFF	TGTGCCAGGAGGACTAGCGGGAGTTGGTACAATGAGCAGTTCTTC
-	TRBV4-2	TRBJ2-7	CASSQRAGEQYF	TGTGCCAGCAGCCAACGGGCGGGCGAGCAGTACTTC
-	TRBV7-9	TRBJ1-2	CASSLVGRELYGYTF	TGTGCCAGCAGCTTAGTAGGGCGAGAACTCTATGGCTACACCTTC
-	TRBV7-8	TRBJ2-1	CASSLFFVGTDDHEQFF	TGTGCCAGCAGCTTATTCTTTGTCGGGACGGACGACCATGAGCAGTTCTTC
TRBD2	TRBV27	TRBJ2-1	CASRPTLREAYNEQFF	TGTGCCAGCCGGCCCACTCTGCGGGAGGCGTACAATGAGCAGTTCTTC
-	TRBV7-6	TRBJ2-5	CASSSYPGRGETQYF	TGTGCCAGCAGCTCGTACCCCGGCAGGGGAGAGACCCAGTACTTC